This TCR beta chain emerged from a study of technical replicates of blood from a few donors. CDR3 length equals 14 residues. Germline assignment: CDR1 SGHTA and CDR2 FQGTGA. With V trimmed by 2 bases and J by 8 bases, 8 bases remained unmatched. This clone was observed a handful of times. The method was immunoSEQ multiplex PCR; TCRdb's version includes in-frame clones alone and lacks a portion of them. The sample records some 31,000 clones, just over 90% being singletons. The sequencing input was PBMCs. The genes are TRBV7-3 and TRBJ1-2, with 7 bases fitting TRBD1. The receptor comes from a human donor in good health. Some clones in this sample may be carry-over from other donors' samples. In nucleotides, the CDR3 is TGTGCCAGCAGCTTATATCGCAGGGGGAAAGGCTACACCTTC. This translates into CASSLYRRGKGYTF. Complete variable domain (other parts from reference TRBV7-3 and TRBJ1-2): GAGVSQTPSNKVTEKGKYVELRCDPISGHTALYWYRQSLGQGPEFLIYFQGTGAADDSGLPNDRFFAVRPEGSVSTLKIQRTERGDSAVYLCASSLYRRGKGYTFGSGTRLTVV.